The clone carrying this T cell receptor beta chain was observed once. Its antigen is currently unknown. Its ends do not fully match the called genes, so a read error is possible. The data stem from a study of post-analysis software for immune sequencing data. Tagging with unique molecular identifiers was a feature of the TCR beta cDNA libraries. Once roughly 0.9 to 11 million T cells were used, some 500,000 cDNA molecules resulted. TCRdb reanalysed the PCR reads using MiXCR and keeps one entry per CDR3 protein. The data hold about 820,000 distinct CDR3 sequences, with about 50% observed a single time. Germline-derived CDR1 and CDR2 are SGDLS and YYNGEE. The CDR3 runs 15 residues. General study points: TRBV5-6, TRBV5-1 and TRBV20-1 were among 4 or 5 TRBV segments more frequent in patients than controls. Strong co-clustering by F measure was evident for samples that had been prepared in the same batch.

The specimen sequenced was blood. The chain joins TRBV9 to TRBJ1-2; maybe TRBD1 (6 bases). This TCR was recovered from a girl aged 5-17 years with multiple sclerosis. The CDR3: CASSAQDSFNCGYTF. The CDR3 DNA sequence: TGTGCCAGCAGCGCTCAGGACAGTTTTAACTGTGGCTACACCTTC.